One sample yielded the 30 T cell receptor beta chains listed below, sequenced in a study of cytomegalovirus exposure and HLA in healthy donors. PCR primers comprised 60 Vbeta and 13 Jbeta primers. Produced via immunoSEQ multiplex PCR; TCRdb's table is partial and in-frame only. The profile shows over 80,000 clones, 55% to 70% of them singletons. The sample comprised PBMCs. Receptors were obtained from a boy between 10 and 17 years old in good health and CMV-seropositive.

This clone was seen only once. The chain employs TRBV25-1 and TRBJ2-2; tentative D call: TRBD1 (6 bases). This CDR3 contains 16 residues. The V and J ends lost 1 base and 7 bases respectively, with 16 bases between them. CDR1 is MGHDK, CDR2 SYGVNS, per germline. In nucleotides, the CDR3 is TGTGCCAGCAGTGAATCGAGGGGGTATGTAGGCGGGGAGCTGTTTTTT. This translates into CASSESRGYVGGELFF.

The chain employs TRBV5-6 and TRBJ2-5; 10 nucleotides line up with TRBD1. Germline-derived CDR1 and CDR2 are SGHDT and YYEEEE. Unmatched junction bases numbered 3, after V lost 3 bases and J lost 1 base. The CDR3 length is 15 residues. The CDR3 is CASSYDRGPQETQYF. DNA of the CDR3: TGTGCCAGCAGCTACGACAGGGGGCCCCAAGAGACCCAGTACTTC. Complete variable domain (other parts from reference TRBV5-6 and TRBJ2-5): DAGVTQSPTHLIKTRGQQVTLRCSPKSGHDTVSWYQQALGQGPQFIFQYYEEEERQRGNFPDRFSGHQFPNYSSELNVNALLLGDSALYLCASSYDRGPQETQYFGPGTRLLVL.

The V and J genes are TRBV6-1 and TRBJ2-5, with 10 bases fitting TRBD2. This CDR3 has 17 residues. CDR1 MNHNS and CDR2 SASEGT come from the germline V gene. The V and J ends lost 4 bases and 4 bases, in that order; junction bases with no gene match: 12. Here the CDR3 reads CASSAPWTSGVGETQYF. The DNA of the CDR3 is TGTGCCAGCAGTGCCCCTTGGACTAGCGGTGTGGGAGAGACCCAGTACTTC.

CDR3 nucleotides: TGTGCCAGCAGTTTATACAGGGGGCTTGGAAACACCATATATTTT. It is translated as CASSLYRGLGNTIYF. V gene TRBV27 combines with J gene TRBJ1-3; TRBD1 matches at 9 bases. J gave up 3 bases and V 1 base, and 1 base lay outside the gene matches. Germline V gene lookup returns CDR1 MNHEY and CDR2 SMNVEV (reference sequence). The CDR3 spans 15 residues.

This clone has a single count. The chain is built from TRBV7-9 and TRBJ2-1; D unclear. The germline V and J ends were trimmed by 4 bases and 2 bases, with 12 bases remaining between them. Germline CDR1 is SEHNR and CDR2 is FQNEAQ (reference sequence). There are 15 residues in the CDR3. CDR3 amino acids: CASSSFVWPYNEQFF. CDR3 coding DNA: TGTGCCAGCAGCTCGTTCGTTTGGCCCTACAATGAGCAGTTCTTC.

The chain couples TRBV27 to TRBJ2-3; the D is unclear. Per germline, CDR1 MNHEY and CDR2 SMNVEV (reference sequence). The CDR3 totals 13 residues. The V and J ends lost 8 bases and 2 bases respectively, with 11 bases between them. The CDR3 region is CASLDGTTDTQYF. CDR3 DNA: TGTGCCAGCCTAGATGGTACCACAGATACGCAGTATTTT.

The rearrangement links TRBV28 to TRBJ1-2, with 8 bases that match TRBD1. CDR3 length: 14 amino acids. Germline CDR1 MDHEN, CDR2 SYDVKM. Unmatched junction bases numbered 11, after V lost 6 bases and J lost 8 bases. The CDR3 coding sequence is TGTGCCAGCAGCCCCCCCGGGACAGGCGAAGGCTACACCTTC. Amino acid sequence: CASSPPGTGEGYTF.

The chain couples TRBV29-1 to TRBJ2-7; tentative D call: TRBD1 (5 bases). The germline V and J ends were trimmed by 1 base and 4 bases, with 11 bases remaining between them. From germline, CDR1 is SQVTM and CDR2 ANQGSEA. There are 13 residues in the CDR3. The CDR3 DNA follows: TGCAGCGTTGAAGGGGGCCCCTCATACGAGCAGTACTTC. It translates to CSVEGGPSYEQYF.

This clone was seen once. The chain uses TRBV5-4 and TRBJ2-7, with 10 bases that match TRBD2. The CDR3 length is 15 residues. CDR1 and CDR2 from the germline V gene are SGHNT and YYREEE (reference sequence). V dropped 4 bases and J dropped 3; count of bases not matched to a gene: 7. CDR3: CASSNVAGGFYEQYF. CDR3 coding DNA: TGTGCCAGCAGCAACGTAGCGGGGGGCTTCTACGAGCAGTACTTC.

This clone occurred a few times. The chain combines TRBV30 with TRBJ1-1, with a weak D call TRBD1 (5 bases). Trimming removed 3 bases at V and 2 bases at J, with 10 bases between. Germline V gene data show CDR1 as GTSNPN and CDR2 as SVGIG (reference sequence). The CDR3 has 13 residues. The CDR3 bases are TGTGCCTGGAGGGCAGGGCGAAACACTGAAGCTTTCTTT. The encoded protein is CAWRAGRNTEAFF.

The CDR3 nucleotides are TGCAGCGTTGATTACACAGGACAGGGTTTTGGAGATACGCAGTATTTT. Translation: CSVDYTGQGFGDTQYF. The chain carries TRBV29-1 and TRBJ2-3; 8 bases map to TRBD1. Germline V gene sequence: CDR1 SQVTM, CDR2 ANQGSEA. V was pared by 3 bases and J by 5 bases, with 13 bases of the junction left unmatched. The CDR3 consists of 16 residues.

The chain is built from TRBV6-6 and TRBJ2-7; D possibly corresponds to TRBD1 (6 bases). Per germline, CDR1 MNHNY and CDR2 SVGAGI (reference sequence). CDR3 length: 12 amino acids. The V and J ends lost 2 bases and 6 bases respectively, with 8 bases between them. The CDR3, as DNA: TGTGCCAGCAGTTACGGGGACACCGAGCAGTACTTC. Protein product: CASSYGDTEQYF.

The rearrangement uses TRBV30 and TRBJ1-5; D possibly corresponds to TRBD1 (5 bases). The CDR3 covers 12 residues. V was trimmed by 2 bases and J by 5 bases, leaving 7 bases between them. Germline V gene data show CDR1 as GTSNPN and CDR2 as SVGIG (reference sequence). The CDR3 nucleotides are TGTGCCTGGAGTATAGGGGATCAGCCCCAGCATTTT. Protein: CAWSIGDQPQHF.

CDR3 nucleotide sequence: TGCAGCGTGGGCGGTGGGGGGGGCCGCACAGATACGCAGTATTTT. It encodes CSVGGGGGRTDTQYF. The chain joins TRBV29-1 to TRBJ2-3, with a tentative D call TRBD2 (7 bases). There are 15 residues in the CDR3. V lost 6 bases, J lost 1 base, and 17 bases lay in between. The germline gives CDR1 SQVTM, CDR2 ANQGSEA.

The chain is built from TRBV5-1 and TRBJ2-1; 14 bases are shared with TRBD2. Germline V gene data show CDR1 as SGHRS and CDR2 as YFSETQ. The junction had 1 base not matched to a gene; V was cut back by 1 base and J by 4 bases. This CDR3 has 16 amino acids. The CDR3 nucleotides read TGCGCCAGCAGCTTGAGGACTAGCGGGGGGTACAATGAGCAGTTCTTC. Its translation: CASSLRTSGGYNEQFF.

This chain uses TRBV6-1 with TRBJ1-2; unclear D gene. The germline V gene has CDR1 MNHNS and CDR2 SASEGT. CDR3 length: 13 amino acids. V was shortened by 4 bases and J by 1 base, with 7 bases between the two germline ends. Here the CDR3 reads CASSVSFNYGYTF. CDR3 bases: TGTGCCAGCAGTGTTTCCTTTAACTATGGCTACACCTTC.

This chain links TRBV5-1 with TRBJ2-7, with TRBD1 matching 8 bases. Germline V gene sequence: CDR1 SGHRS, CDR2 YFSETQ. The junction had 8 bases not matched to a gene; V was cut back by 1 base and J by 2 bases. CDR3 length equals 16 residues. The CDR3 sequence: CASSLLQGAGTYEQYF. CDR3 in DNA: TGCGCCAGCAGCTTGTTGCAGGGGGCAGGGACCTACGAGCAGTACTTC.

V is TRBV6-5 and J is TRBJ2-7; tentative D call: TRBD2 (6 bases). In germline, CDR1 is MNHEY, CDR2 SVGAGI. The CDR3 contains 14 residues. V was shortened by 9 bases and J by 0 bases, with 15 bases between the two germline ends. The CDR3 region has the DNA TGTGCCAGGACCAATAGCGGACCCTCCTACGAGCAGTACTTC. Amino acids: CARTNSGPSYEQYF.

The chain has TRBV5-6 and TRBJ1-6; D call uncertain. Germline assignment: CDR1 SGHDT and CDR2 YYEEEE. With 2 bases removed from V and 5 bases from J, the gap between germline ends came to 14 bases. The CDR3 consists of 16 residues. This CDR3 is CASSLSYTADNSPLHF. CDR3 sequence (DNA): TGTGCCAGCAGCTTAAGCTATACAGCTGATAATTCACCCCTCCACTTT.

CDR3 sequence reads: CASSVDGDFSYNEQFF. Written as DNA, the CDR3 is TGTGCCAGCAGCGTAGATGGGGACTTCTCCTACAATGAGCAGTTCTTC. This chain links TRBV9 with TRBJ2-1; a possible D gene is TRBD2 (6 bases). V shed 0 bases and J shed 0 bases, with 10 bases lying between them. The CDR3 runs to 16 residues. The germline V gene has CDR1 SGDLS and CDR2 YYNGEE.

This clone occurred a few times. The V call is TRBV5-1, the J call TRBJ2-3, with D possibly matching TRBD2 (6 bases). V gave up 4 bases and J gave up 0 bases, with 15 bases separating them. The CDR3 length is 16 residues. From germline, CDR1 is SGHRS and CDR2 YFSETQ. The CDR3 loop is CASSPRGYASTDTQYF. Written as DNA, the CDR3 is TGCGCCAGCAGCCCACGGGGGTACGCTAGCACAGATACGCAGTATTTT.

The J gene is TRBJ1-5, the V gene TRBV23-1; TRBD1 matches 11 bases. TRBV23-1 counts as an open reading frame of uncertain function. The length of the CDR3 is 16 residues. Germline trimming cut 2 bases from V and 5 bases from J; bases unmatched to any gene: 5. The CDR3 loop reads CASSQPRDRGYQPQHF. The CDR3 bases are TGCGCCAGCAGTCAACCCAGGGACAGGGGGTATCAGCCCCAGCATTTT.

The V gene is TRBV5-1, the J gene TRBJ1-1; 7 nucleotides align to TRBD1. V trimming: 2 bases; J trimming: 1 base; junction bases outside the gene matches: 11. This CDR3 is built from 17 residues. From germline, CDR1 is SGHRS and CDR2 YFSETQ. The CDR3 coding sequence is TGCGCCAGCAGCTTATACAGGGGTCCTTTGACGAACACTGAAGCTTTCTTT. This gives the protein CASSLYRGPLTNTEAFF.

The chain carries TRBV9 and TRBJ2-1, with TRBD2 matching 12 bases. This CDR3 has 15 residues. Trimming cost V 4 bases and J 7 bases; bases outside gene matches: 6. Germline-derived CDR1 and CDR2 are SGDLS and YYNGEE. CDR3 amino acids: CASSSLAGGPNEQFF. In DNA, the CDR3 is TGTGCCAGCAGCTCCCTAGCGGGAGGGCCGAATGAGCAGTTCTTC.

This rearrangement joins TRBV6-5 to TRBJ2-3; TRBD2 might be the D (6 bases). CDR1 MNHEY and CDR2 SVGAGI come from the germline V gene. The V and J ends lost 5 bases and 4 bases respectively, with 10 bases between them. This CDR3 is 13 amino acids long. The CDR3 sequence is CASSGGTSDTQYF. CDR3 sequence (DNA): TGTGCCAGCAGTGGCGGGACTTCAGATACGCAGTATTTT.

This chain uses TRBV4-2 with TRBJ1-1; no clear D. CDR1 and CDR2 from the germline V gene are LGHNA and YNFKEQ. V lost 3 bases and J 4 bases, leaving 12 bases between the germline ends. CDR3 length equals 14 residues. CDR3 region: CASSHDAGGTEAFF. CDR3 bases: TGTGCCAGCAGCCACGACGCGGGAGGCACTGAAGCTTTCTTT.

CDR3 region: CASIKDRVVNQPQHF. In DNA, the CDR3 is TGTGCCAGCATCAAAGACAGGGTTGTCAATCAGCCCCAGCATTTT. The chain links TRBV6-1 to TRBJ1-5; 7 bases agree with TRBD1. CDR1 and CDR2 from the germline V gene are MNHNS and SASEGT. J lost 3 bases, V lost 7 bases, and 9 bases had no gene match. This CDR3 has 15 residues.

There are a few counts of this clone. The CDR3 protein is CASSEYLQGAYEQYF. The CDR3 DNA follows: TGTGCCAGCAGTGAGTACCTACAGGGAGCCTACGAGCAGTACTTC. The chain links TRBV6-1 to TRBJ2-7; the D gene is possibly TRBD1 (6 bases). This CDR3 has 15 amino acids. Between the trimmed V and J ends, which lost 3 bases and 2 bases, there was a span of 14 bases. Germline CDR1 is MNHNS and CDR2 is SASEGT.

Only a few counts were recorded for this clone. The gene calls are TRBV7-8 and TRBJ2-7; 8 positions agree with TRBD1. The CDR3 contains 15 residues. The trim removed 5 bases at V and 1 base at J, leaving 7 bases unmatched. Germline V CDR1 and CDR2: SGHVS, FQNEAQ. CDR3 in amino acids: CASSPRTGFSYEQYF. The CDR3 DNA sequence: TGTGCCAGCAGCCCCAGGACAGGGTTTTCCTACGAGCAGTACTTC.

The chain employs TRBV5-6 and TRBJ2-2; TRBD1 aligns across 10 bases. This CDR3 contains 15 residues. CDR1 is SGHDT, CDR2 YYEEEE, per germline. After removal of 0 bases from V and 5 bases from J, the junction contained 1 base not matched to a gene. CDR3 DNA: TGTGCCAGCAGCTTGGCGGGACAGGGGACCGGGGAGCTGTTTTTT. Translating gives CASSLAGQGTGELFF.